This TCR beta chain was documented in a study of radiotherapy plus CTLA-4 blockade in lung cancer. Germline-derived CDR1 and CDR2 are SGHVS and FQNEAQ. V gave up 1 base and J gave up 1 base, with 4 bases separating them. The CDR3 is 13 residues long. Whole-study results and caveats: Researchers report tumor-derived TCR clones expanding in blood after radiotherapy plus ipilimumab.

The study gave focal radiation plus ipilimumab CTLA-4 blockade to patients with chemo-refractory metastatic non-small-cell lung cancer. Using immunoSEQ multiplex PCR, the repertoire was profiled, and TCRdb retains in-frame clones only, with some absent. The sample has tens of thousands of clones; around 84% are singletons. This clone was detected once. Its antigen is unidentified. The chain combines TRBV7-8 with TRBJ1-1, with D unclear. This sequence was found in a human donor with non-small cell lung cancer who had stable disease on radiotherapy plus ipilimumab. The specimen was peripheral blood, collected from a patient treated with radiotherapy plus ipilimumab. CDR3 sequence (DNA): TGTGCCAGCAGCTTAGTGGGGAACACTGAAGCTTTCTTT. The encoded protein is CASSLVGNTEAFF.